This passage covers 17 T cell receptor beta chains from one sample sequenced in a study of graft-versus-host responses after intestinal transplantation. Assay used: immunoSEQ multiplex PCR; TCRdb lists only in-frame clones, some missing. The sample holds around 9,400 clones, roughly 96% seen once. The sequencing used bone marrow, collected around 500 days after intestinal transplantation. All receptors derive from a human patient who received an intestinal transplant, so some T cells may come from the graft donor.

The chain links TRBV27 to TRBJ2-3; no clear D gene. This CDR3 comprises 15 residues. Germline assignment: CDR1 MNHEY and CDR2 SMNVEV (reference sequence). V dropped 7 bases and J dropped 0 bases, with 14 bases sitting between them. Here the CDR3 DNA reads TGTGCCAGCAAACCGCCGGGTTCTAGCACAGATACGCAGTATTTT. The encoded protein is CASKPPGSSTDTQYF.

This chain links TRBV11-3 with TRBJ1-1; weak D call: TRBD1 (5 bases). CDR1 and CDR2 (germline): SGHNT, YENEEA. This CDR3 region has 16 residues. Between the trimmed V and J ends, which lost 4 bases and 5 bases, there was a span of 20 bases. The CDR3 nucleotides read TGTGCCAGCAGCTCCATTCCCCCAGGGAGGGAAACTGAAGCTTTCTTT. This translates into CASSSIPPGRETEAFF.

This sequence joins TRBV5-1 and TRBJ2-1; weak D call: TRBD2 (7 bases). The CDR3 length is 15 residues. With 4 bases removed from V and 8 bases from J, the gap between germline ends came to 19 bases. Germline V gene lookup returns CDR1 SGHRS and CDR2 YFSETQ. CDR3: CASSPFMGEGDEQFF. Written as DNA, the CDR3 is TGCGCCAGCAGCCCATTCATGGGGGAGGGGGATGAGCAGTTCTTC.

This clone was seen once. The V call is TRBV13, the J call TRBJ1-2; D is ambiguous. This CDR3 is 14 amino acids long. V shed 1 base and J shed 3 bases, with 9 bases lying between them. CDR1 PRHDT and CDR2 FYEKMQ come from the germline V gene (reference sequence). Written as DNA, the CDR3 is TGTGCCAGCAGCTTAGCGCGGGCTTACTATGGCTACACCTTC. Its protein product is CASSLARAYYGYTF. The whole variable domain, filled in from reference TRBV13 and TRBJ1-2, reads AAGVIQSPRHLIKEKRETATLKCYPIPRHDTVYWYQQGPGQDPQFLISFYEKMQSDKGSIPDRFSAQQFSDYHSELNMSSLELGDSALYFCASSLARAYYGYTFGSGTRLTVV.

The CDR3 here is CASSLPQETQYF. The DNA of the CDR3 is TGCGCCAGCAGCTTGCCCCAAGAGACCCAGTACTTC. J is TRBJ2-5 and V is TRBV5-1; D not resolved. The CDR3 sequence is 12 residues long. Trimming left V 1 base short and J 1 base short, with 2 bases between. Germline values: CDR1 SGHRS, CDR2 YFSETQ.

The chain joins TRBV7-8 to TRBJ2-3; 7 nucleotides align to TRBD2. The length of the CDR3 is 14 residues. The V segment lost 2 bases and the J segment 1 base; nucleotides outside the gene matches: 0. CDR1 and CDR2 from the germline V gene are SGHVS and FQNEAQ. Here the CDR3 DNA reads TGTGCCAGCAGCTTACTAGCGGGCACAGATACGCAGTATTTT. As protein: CASSLLAGTDTQYF.

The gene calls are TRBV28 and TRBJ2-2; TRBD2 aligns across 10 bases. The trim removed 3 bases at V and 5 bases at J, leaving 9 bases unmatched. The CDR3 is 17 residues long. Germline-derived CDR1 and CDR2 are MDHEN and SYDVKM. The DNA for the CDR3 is TGTGCCAGCAGTTTTTACTTAGCGGGAGGAGGGACCGGGGAGCTGTTTTTT. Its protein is CASSFYLAGGGTGELFF.

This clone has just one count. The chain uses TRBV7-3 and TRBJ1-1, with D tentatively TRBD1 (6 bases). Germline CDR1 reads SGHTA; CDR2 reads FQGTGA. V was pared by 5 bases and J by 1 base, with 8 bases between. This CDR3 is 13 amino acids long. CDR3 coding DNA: TGTGCCAGCAGCCTACAGGGGAACACTGAAGCTTTCTTT. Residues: CASSLQGNTEAFF.

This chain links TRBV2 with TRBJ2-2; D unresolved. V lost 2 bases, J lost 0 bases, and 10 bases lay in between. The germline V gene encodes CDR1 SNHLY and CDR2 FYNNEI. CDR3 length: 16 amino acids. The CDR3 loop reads CASSETANTNTGELFF. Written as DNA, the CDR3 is TGTGCCAGCAGTGAAACAGCGAACACGAACACCGGGGAGCTGTTTTTT.

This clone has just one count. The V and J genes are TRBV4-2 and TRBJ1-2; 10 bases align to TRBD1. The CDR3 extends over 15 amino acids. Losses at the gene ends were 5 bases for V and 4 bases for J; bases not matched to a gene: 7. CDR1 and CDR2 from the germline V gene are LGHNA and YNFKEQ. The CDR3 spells CASSVRQGAGYGYTF. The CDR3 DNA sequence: TGTGCCAGCAGCGTCCGACAGGGGGCGGGCTATGGCTACACCTTC.

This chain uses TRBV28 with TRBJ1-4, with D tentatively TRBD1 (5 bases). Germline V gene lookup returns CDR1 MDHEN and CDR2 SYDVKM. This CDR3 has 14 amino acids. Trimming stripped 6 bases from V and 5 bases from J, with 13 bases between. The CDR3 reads CASSFEGRNEKLFF. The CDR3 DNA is TGTGCCAGCAGCTTCGAGGGGAGGAATGAAAAACTGTTTTTT.

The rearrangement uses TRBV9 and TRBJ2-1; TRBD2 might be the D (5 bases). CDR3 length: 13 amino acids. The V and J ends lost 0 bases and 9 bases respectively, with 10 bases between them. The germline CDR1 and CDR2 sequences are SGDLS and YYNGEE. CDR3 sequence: CASSVELVSEQFF. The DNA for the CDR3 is TGTGCCAGCAGCGTAGAACTAGTTAGTGAGCAGTTCTTC.

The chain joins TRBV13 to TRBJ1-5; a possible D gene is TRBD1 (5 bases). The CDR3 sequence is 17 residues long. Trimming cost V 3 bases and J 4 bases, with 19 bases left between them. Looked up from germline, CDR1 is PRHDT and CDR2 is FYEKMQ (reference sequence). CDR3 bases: TGTGCCAGCAGCTTGGGTGGAGGGGACTTGGGTAATCAGCCCCAGCATTTT. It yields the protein CASSLGGGDLGNQPQHF.

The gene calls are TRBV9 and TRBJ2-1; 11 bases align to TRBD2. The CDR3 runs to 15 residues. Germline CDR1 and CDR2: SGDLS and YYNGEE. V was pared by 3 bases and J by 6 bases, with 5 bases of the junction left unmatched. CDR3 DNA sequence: TGTGCCAGCAGCGAAGCGACTAGCGGGACCAATGAGCAGTTCTTC. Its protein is CASSEATSGTNEQFF.

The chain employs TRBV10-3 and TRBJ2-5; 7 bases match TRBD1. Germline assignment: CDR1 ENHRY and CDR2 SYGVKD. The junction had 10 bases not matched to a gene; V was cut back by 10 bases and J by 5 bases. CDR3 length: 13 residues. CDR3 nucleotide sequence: TGTGCCACCGAAAGGAGCAGGGGGGAGACCCAGTACTTC. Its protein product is CATERSRGETQYF.

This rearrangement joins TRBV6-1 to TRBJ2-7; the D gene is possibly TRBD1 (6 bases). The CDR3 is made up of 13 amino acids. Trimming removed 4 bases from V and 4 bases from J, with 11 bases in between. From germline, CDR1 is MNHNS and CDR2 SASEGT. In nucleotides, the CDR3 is TGTGCCAGCAGTGGTAGGGGGAATTACGAGCAGTACTTC. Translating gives CASSGRGNYEQYF.

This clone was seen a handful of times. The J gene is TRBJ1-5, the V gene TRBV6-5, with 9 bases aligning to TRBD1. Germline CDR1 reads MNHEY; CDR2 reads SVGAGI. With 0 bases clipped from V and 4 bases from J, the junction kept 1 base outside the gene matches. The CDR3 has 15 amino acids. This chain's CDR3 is CASSYSGQGNQPQHF. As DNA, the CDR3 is TGTGCCAGCAGTTACTCCGGACAGGGGAATCAGCCCCAGCATTTT.